A single sample gave rise to the 13 T cell receptor beta chains below, sequenced in a study of T cell clonotyping in hematopoietic cell transplantation. Libraries were prepared by immunoSEQ multiplex PCR; TCRdb keeps only in-frame clonotypes and omits some of them. The sample shows thousands of clones, over 75% of them seen only once. Time point of the sample: recipient sample about 28 days before transplant, after cytoreduction. The sample was peripheral blood mononuclear cells, taken before stem cell transplant. The receptors originated from an older woman with acute myeloid leukemia. Some clones in this sample may be carry-over from other donors' samples.

This chain joins TRBV6-5 and TRBJ2-5, with 9 bases identical to TRBD2. Losses at the gene ends were 0 bases for V and 4 bases for J; bases not matched to a gene: 3. Germline V CDR1 and CDR2: MNHEY, SVGAGI. There are 15 residues in the CDR3. Written as DNA, the CDR3 is TGTGCCAGCAGTTACTCTAGCGGGAGCAGAGAGACCCAGTACTTC. Translation gives CASSYSSGSRETQYF.

The chain joins TRBV29-1 to TRBJ1-1, with 8 positions matching TRBD1. V lost 7 bases to trimming and J lost 4 bases; unmatched junction nucleotides: 8. CDR1 and CDR2 from the germline V gene are SQVTM and ANQGSEA. This CDR3 comprises 13 residues. The CDR3 coding sequence is TGCAGCGCCGGACAGGGAGTCTCCACTGAAGCTTTCTTT. It specifies CSAGQGVSTEAFF.

The V call is TRBV14, the J call TRBJ2-5, with unresolved D. Between the trimmed V and J ends, which lost 4 bases and 0 bases, there was a span of 9 bases. Per germline, CDR1 SGHDN and CDR2 FVKESK. This CDR3 has 14 amino acids. This chain's CDR3 is CASSRFLDQETQYF. CDR3 bases: TGTGCCAGCAGCCGCTTTCTGGACCAAGAGACCCAGTACTTC.

This sequence joins TRBV19 and TRBJ1-1, with D tentatively TRBD1 (5 bases). CDR3 length: 13 amino acids. Trimming cost V 8 bases and J 5 bases, with 15 bases left between them. The germline V gene has CDR1 LNHDA and CDR2 SQIVND (reference sequence). CDR3 DNA: TGTGCCAGTTCTTGGGGGGTTCGTACTGAAGCTTTCTTT. Encoded protein: CASSWGVRTEAFF.

The chain links TRBV25-1 to TRBJ2-1; D perhaps matches TRBD2 (6 bases). The V gene's germline CDR1 is MGHDK and CDR2 SYGVNS. Deletions cut 5 bases from V and 8 bases from J, with 13 bases between. This CDR3 spans 13 amino acids. The CDR3 loop reads CASSKSGVHEQFF. In DNA form, the CDR3 reads TGTGCCAGCAGTAAGTCGGGGGTCCATGAGCAGTTCTTC.

The chain has TRBV7-9 and TRBJ1-2, with TRBD1 matching 8 bases. This CDR3 is built from 17 residues. With 2 bases clipped from V and 4 bases from J, the junction kept 12 bases outside the gene matches. Germline loops: CDR1 SEHNR, CDR2 FQNEAQ (reference sequence). The DNA for the CDR3 is TGTGCCAGCAGCTTAAGGGGACAGGAACTCGATGGCTATGGCTACACCTTC. Encoded protein: CASSLRGQELDGYGYTF.

J is TRBJ2-2 and V is TRBV7-6, with D unclear. CDR3 length: 15 residues. The ends were cut back, 4 bases at V and 0 bases at J, with 9 bases in the middle. Germline CDR1 SGHVS, CDR2 FNYEAQ. DNA of the CDR3: TGTGCCAGCAGCTCAGGACCAGCGAACACCGGGGAGCTGTTTTTT. Amino acid sequence: CASSSGPANTGELFF.

CDR3 coding DNA: TGTGCCTGGAGTAGGGACAAGATCTACGAGCAGTACTTC. This gives the protein CAWSRDKIYEQYF. The chain recombines TRBV30 with TRBJ2-7; D may be TRBD1 (6 bases). Between the trimmed V and J ends, which lost 2 bases and 3 bases, there was a span of 11 bases. The CDR3 is 13 residues long. Germline lookup yields CDR1 GTSNPN and CDR2 SVGIG (reference sequence).

The chain combines TRBV6-4 with TRBJ1-1, with D tentatively TRBD1 (6 bases). The CDR3 spans 15 residues. V lost 4 bases and J lost 4, with 16 bases in between. Per germline, CDR1 MRHNA and CDR2 SNTAGT. The DNA of the CDR3 is TGTGCCAGCAGTGCGCGAACCTCGGACAGCACTGAAGCTTTCTTT. Its translation is CASSARTSDSTEAFF.

The V call is TRBV27, the J call TRBJ2-1; a weak D match, TRBD2 (6 bases). CDR1 is MNHEY, CDR2 SMNVEV, per germline (reference sequence). V lost 1 base and J lost 5, with 15 bases in between. This CDR3 is 16 amino acids long. CDR3 DNA sequence: TGTGCCAGCAGTTTATTTGTCGGGAGTGGGCACAATGAGCAGTTCTTC. It yields the protein CASSLFVGSGHNEQFF.

The chain uses TRBV2 and TRBJ2-2, with no clear D. Trimming left V 6 bases short and J 4 bases short, with 12 bases between. Germline V lookup: CDR1 SNHLY, CDR2 FYNNEI. The CDR3 is made up of 14 amino acids. The CDR3 loop reads CASSERTLTGELFF. CDR3 coding DNA: TGTGCCAGCAGCGAACGGACCCTCACCGGGGAGCTGTTTTTT. The variable domain in full, with the rest retrieved from reference TRBV2 and TRBJ2-2, is EPEVTQTPSHQVTQMGQEVILRCVPISNHLYFYWYRQILGQKVEFLVSFYNNEISEKSEIFDDQFSVERPDGSNFTLKIRSTKLEDSAMYFCASSERTLTGELFFGEGSRLTVL.

The CDR3 region has the DNA TGTGCCAGCAGCGAGGGACAGGGGCGTTATGGCTACACCTTC. It yields the protein CASSEGQGRYGYTF. The chain joins TRBV5-6 to TRBJ1-2, with 10 bases lining up with TRBD1. This CDR3 has 14 residues. CDR1 and CDR2 from the germline V gene are SGHDT and YYEEEE. J gave up 5 bases and V 4 bases, and 5 bases lay outside the gene matches.

This clone was found a few times. CDR3 sequence: CASSQGDSSNQPQHF. CDR3 coding DNA: TGTGCCAGCAGCCAAGGGGACAGTAGCAATCAGCCCCAGCATTTT. The V call is TRBV4-2, the J call TRBJ1-5; 7 bases agree with TRBD1. The trim removed 1 base at V and 0 bases at J, leaving 0 bases unmatched. The CDR3 is 15 residues long. The V gene's germline CDR1 is LGHNA and CDR2 YNFKEQ.